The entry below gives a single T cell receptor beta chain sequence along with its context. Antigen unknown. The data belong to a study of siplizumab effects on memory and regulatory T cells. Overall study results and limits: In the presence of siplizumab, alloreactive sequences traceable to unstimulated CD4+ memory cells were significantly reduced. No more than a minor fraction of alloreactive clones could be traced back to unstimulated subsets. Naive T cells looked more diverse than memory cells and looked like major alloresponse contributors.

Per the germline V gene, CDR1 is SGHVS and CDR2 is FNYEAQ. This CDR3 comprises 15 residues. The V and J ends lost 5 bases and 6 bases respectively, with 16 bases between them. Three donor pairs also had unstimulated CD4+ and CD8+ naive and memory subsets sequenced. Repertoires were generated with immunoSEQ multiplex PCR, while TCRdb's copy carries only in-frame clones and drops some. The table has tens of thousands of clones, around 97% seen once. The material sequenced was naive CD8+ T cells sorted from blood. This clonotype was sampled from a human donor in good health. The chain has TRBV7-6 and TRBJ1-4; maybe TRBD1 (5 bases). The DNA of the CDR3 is TGTGCCAGCAGCCCCACTCCGGGACCCGATGAAAAACTGTTTTTT. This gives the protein CASSPTPGPDEKLFF.